The 16 T cell receptor beta chains given below trace back to one sample, sequenced in a study of early T cells in non-severe SARS-CoV-2 infection. TCRdb ran MiXCR on the 5' RACE reads and lists one entry per CDR3 protein. Of 100,000 to 150,000 distinct CDR3 sequences detected, 14% to 15% appear once; the ten largest clones hold 20% to 25%. Material for sequencing was whole blood. The receptors here all came from an adult who was a healthcare worker with PCR-confirmed SARS-CoV-2 infection or an uninfected control (not recorded which).

This chain uses TRBV18 with TRBJ1-4; D gene ambiguous. V lost 4 bases and J lost 7, with 10 bases in between. CDR3 length: 13 residues. Germline CDR1 and CDR2: KGHSH and LQKENI. CDR3: CASSRSATEKLFF. The CDR3 nucleotides are TGTGCCAGCTCACGGTCCGCGACTGAAAAACTGTTTTTT.

This clonotype appeared a few times. V and J are TRBV7-9 and TRBJ2-7; tentatively, D is TRBD1 (6 bases). CDR3 length: 13 residues. Germline V gene lookup returns CDR1 SEHNR and CDR2 FQNEAQ (reference sequence). V was clipped by 4 bases and J by 4 bases, with 11 bases between them. In DNA form, the CDR3 reads TGTGCCAGCAGCTATGGACAGTCGTACGAGCAGTACTTC. Its protein is CASSYGQSYEQYF.

The rearrangement uses TRBV18 and TRBJ1-5; D not certain. CDR1 is KGHSH and CDR2 is LQKENI in the germline V gene. With 6 bases removed from V and 5 bases from J, the gap between germline ends came to 14 bases. CDR3 length: 14 amino acids. The CDR3 DNA follows: TGTGCCAGCTCCCCGCGAGAGGAGTATCAGCCCCAGCATTTT. Protein sequence: CASSPREEYQPQHF.

This chain joins TRBV7-9 and TRBJ2-1; 11 positions agree with TRBD1. After removal of 6 bases from V and 14 bases from J, the junction contained 9 bases not matched to a gene. Germline V CDR1 and CDR2: SEHNR, FQNEAQ (reference sequence). This CDR3 comprises 13 residues. The CDR3, as DNA: TGTGCCAGCAGATCGGGACAGGGGGAAAATAAGTTCTTC. Its translation is CASRSGQGENKFF.

J is TRBJ2-1 and V is TRBV5-1; 7 nucleotides align to TRBD1. Germline V gene data show CDR1 as SGHRS and CDR2 as YFSETQ. This CDR3 spans 13 amino acids. V gave up 4 bases and J gave up 8 bases; unmatched junction bases: 6. The DNA of the CDR3 is TGCGCCAGCAGCAGCGACAGGGTCGATGAGCAGTTCTTC. It is translated as CASSSDRVDEQFF.

The V gene is TRBV7-3, the J gene TRBJ2-1; TRBD1 or TRBD2 may be the D gene (5 bases each). V was shortened by 3 bases and J by 12 bases, with 12 bases between the two germline ends. Germline assignment: CDR1 SGHTA and CDR2 FQGTGA. The CDR3 spans 12 residues. The CDR3 DNA reads TGTGCCAGCAGCTTCTGGGGACCTGGGCAGTTCTTC. Translated: CASSFWGPGQFF.

The chain recombines TRBV7-2 with TRBJ2-5; D gene ambiguous. Between the trimmed V and J ends, which lost 0 bases and 5 bases, there was a span of 4 bases. The germline V gene encodes CDR1 SGHTA and CDR2 FQGNSA. The CDR3 covers 12 residues. In DNA, the CDR3 is TGTGCCAGCAGCTTAGCGGTGGAGACCCAGTACTTC. It translates to CASSLAVETQYF. Complete variable domain (other parts from reference TRBV7-2 and TRBJ2-5): GAGVSQSPSNKVTEKGKDVELRCDPISGHTALYWYRQSLGQGLEFLIYFQGNSAPDKSGLPSDRFSAERTGGSVSTLTIQRTQQEDSAVYLCASSLAVETQYFGPGTRLLVL.

A remark on this clonotype: Mismatch with germline at one junction end may stem from a read error. The rearrangement links TRBV19 to TRBJ2-2; 7 nucleotides line up with TRBD1. The germline V gene encodes CDR1 LNHDA and CDR2 SQIVND (reference sequence). This CDR3 has 13 residues. The CDR3 nucleotides are TGTACCAGCCGACAGGGTAACACCGGGGAGCTGTTTTTT. Its protein is CTSRQGNTGELFF.

This clonotype has more than one count but fewer than ten. This chain uses TRBV2 with TRBJ2-2; D may be TRBD2 (5 bases). The CDR3 sequence is 12 residues long. Germline CDR1 and CDR2: SNHLY and FYNNEI. Trimming left V 10 bases short and J 3 bases short, with 9 bases between. For the CDR3, the DNA is TGTGCCACGAGGGCGGACACCGGGGAGCTGTTTTTT. Translation: CATRADTGELFF.

The V and J genes are TRBV6-5 and TRBJ2-2; TRBD2 is a possible D gene (6 bases). The CDR3 contains 17 residues. Germline V gene sequence: CDR1 MNHEY, CDR2 SVGAGI. V dropped 0 bases and J dropped 2 bases, with 13 bases sitting between them. The CDR3 nucleotides are TGTGCCAGCAGTTACTCGAAGTTGCGGGGTAACACCGGGGAGCTGTTTTTT. Protein product: CASSYSKLRGNTGELFF.

This clonotype appeared a few times. The V call is TRBV29-1, the J call TRBJ2-1, with D uncertain. The CDR3 spans 12 residues. V gave up 1 base and J gave up 7 bases, with 8 bases separating them. The germline CDR1 and CDR2 sequences are SQVTM and ANQGSEA. CDR3 sequence: CSVEASLNEQFF. Written as DNA, the CDR3 is TGCAGCGTTGAAGCTTCGCTGAATGAGCAGTTCTTC.

In its sample, this clonotype was seen a few times. The rearrangement links TRBV9 to TRBJ2-3; D is uncertain. V lost 0 bases, J lost 4 bases, and 9 bases lay in between. CDR3 length: 14 residues. CDR1 SGDLS and CDR2 YYNGEE come from the germline V gene. CDR3 loop: CASSVAHRADTQYF. CDR3 sequence (DNA): TGTGCCAGCAGCGTAGCCCACCGGGCAGATACGCAGTATTTT.

This clonotype was seen at least ten times. This sequence joins TRBV7-8 and TRBJ2-5; perhaps TRBD2 as D (6 bases). There are 17 residues in the CDR3. Germline V CDR1 and CDR2: SGHVS, FQNEAQ. Trimming left V 0 bases short and J 1 base short, with 15 bases between. This CDR3 is CASSLAGGTPGQETQYF. The CDR3 bases are TGTGCCAGCAGCTTAGCGGGGGGAACCCCCGGCCAAGAGACCCAGTACTTC.

The chain couples TRBV5-4 to TRBJ2-7; tentatively, D is TRBD2 (5 bases). Germline loops: CDR1 SGHNT, CDR2 YYREEE (reference sequence). The CDR3 has 15 residues. V lost 5 bases and J lost 7, with 22 bases in between. The CDR3 bases are TGTGCCAGCAGGGCTCCGGGATCGACTACGGGGGAGCAGTACTTC. Residues: CASRAPGSTTGEQYF.

This clonotype was counted ten times or more. The CDR3 bases are TGTGCCAGCAGCGGGGACAGGGATATTGACTATGGCTACACCTTC. It codes for CASSGDRDIDYGYTF. The chain uses TRBV5-6 and TRBJ1-2; 9 nucleotides line up with TRBD1. The germline gives CDR1 SGHDT, CDR2 YYEEEE. Losses at the gene ends were 4 bases for V and 3 bases for J; bases not matched to a gene: 7. There are 15 residues in the CDR3.

There are a few counts of this clonotype. The V and J genes are TRBV7-8 and TRBJ2-1; 7 nucleotides align to TRBD2. The junction had 9 bases not matched to a gene; V was cut back by 4 bases and J by 0 bases. Germline V lookup: CDR1 SGHVS, CDR2 FQNEAQ. The CDR3 is made up of 17 amino acids. The CDR3 region has the DNA TGTGCCAGCAGCTACTCATCCGGGACTACCTCCTACAATGAGCAGTTCTTC. Amino acids: CASSYSSGTTSYNEQFF.